A selection of T cell receptor beta chains follows, all from one sample in a study of OX40 agonist ivuxolimab in advanced cancers. Sequencing was performed with immunoSEQ multiplex PCR; in TCRdb, only in-frame clones are kept and a portion is missing. This sample yields about 55,000 clones, of which approximately 91% are seen a single time; approximately 1.6% belongs to the top ten. Specimen: CD4+ or CD8+ T cells sorted from blood, collected in a trial of the OX40 agonist ivuxolimab. Receptors were obtained from an adult with an advanced solid tumor such as melanoma, head and neck, liver or kidney cancer. Both conserved end residues are part of each CDR3. A D gene is named only where the DNA matches it firmly. Clone size is stated in some rows and not others, as once, few, many or a class when expanded.

>TRBD1|once|TRBV19|TRBJ2-7
CASSLDLTGTGKSYEQYF
TGTGCCAGTAGTCTCGACCTGACCGGGACAGGTAAAAGCTACGAGCAGTACTTC
>-|-|TRBV5-4|TRBJ1-1
CASSQLETEAFF
TGTGCCAGCAGCCAACTCGAGACTGAAGCTTTCTTT
>TRBD2|-|TRBV9|TRBJ2-6
CASSGWGLAGDAGANVLTF
TGTGCCAGCAGCGGTTGGGGACTAGCGGGAGATGCTGGGGCCAACGTCCTGACTTTC
>TRBD1|-|TRBV27|TRBJ2-5
CASSPRDSLGETQYF
TGTGCCAGCAGTCCTAGGGACAGCCTGGGAGAGACCCAGTACTTC
>-|-|TRBV28|TRBJ2-2
CASRGSGGELFF
TGTGCCAGCAGAGGGTCGGGCGGGGAGCTGTTTTTT
>-|-|TRBV29-1|TRBJ1-1
CSVQRGNTEAFF
TGCAGCGTTCAAAGGGGGAACACTGAAGCTTTCTTT
>TRBD2|-|TRBV7-2|TRBJ2-1
CASSQSGGGYNEQFF
TGTGCCAGCAGCCAAAGCGGGGGGGGTTACAATGAGCAGTTCTTC
>-|-|TRBV5-1|TRBJ2-3
CASSLDVLFTDTQYF
TGCGCCAGCAGCTTGGATGTCTTATTCACAGATACGCAGTATTTT
>-|-|TRBV5-4|TRBJ2-5
CASSFSLQETQYF
TGTGCCAGCAGCTTTTCCCTACAGGAGACCCAGTACTTC
>-|-|TRBV10-2|TRBJ2-2
CASVRARNTGELFF
TGCGCCTCGGTGAGGGCTCGAAACACCGGGGAGCTGTTTTTT
>TRBD2|-|TRBV9|TRBJ2-7
CASSVASGGVYEQYF
TGTGCCAGCAGCGTAGCCAGCGGGGGGGTCTACGAGCAGTACTTC
>-|-|TRBV30|TRBJ1-1
CAWREGGNTEAFF
TGTGCCTGGAGGGAAGGGGGGAACACTGAAGCTTTCTTT
>-|-|TRBV30|TRBJ2-3
CAWSGGGGAVGTQYF
TGTGCCTGGAGTGGTGGGGGCGGGGCGGTAGGTACGCAGTATTTT
>-|-|TRBV6-1|TRBJ1-5
CASRTAFDQPQHF
TGTGCCAGCAGAACAGCGTTTGATCAGCCCCAGCATTTT
>TRBD1|-|TRBV27|TRBJ2-7
CASSSRRQDRYEQYF
TGTGCCAGCAGTTCCCGCCGCCAGGACAGGTACGAGCAGTACTTC
>-|few|TRBV5-1|TRBJ2-7
CASSLGAVGIEQYF
TGCGCCAGCAGCTTGGGCGCGGTGGGGATCGAGCAGTACTTC
>TRBD1|-|TRBV4-2|TRBJ1-2
CASSRPGQGGGYGYTF
TGTGCCAGCAGCCGACCGGGACAGGGCGGCGGGTACGGCTACACCTTC
>-|-|TRBV19|TRBJ1-5
CATHEAGNQPQHF
TGTGCCACCCACGAGGCAGGCAATCAGCCCCAGCATTTT